The clone carrying this TCR beta chain came up many times. Its antigen is still unknown. The record originates from a study of T-cell memory formation after mild COVID-19. General observations from the study: A second wave expanding day 15 to 37 was CD4+-biased; contracting clones were balanced. Cross-reactive memory appears to have joined, as suggested by some responding clones showing up in pre-infection memory.

Researchers used 5'RACE with constant-segment primers to make TCR alpha and TCR beta cDNA libraries that carry sample barcodes and UMIs. TCRdb re-called the 5' RACE reads with MiXCR, one entry per CDR3 protein. The sample consists of 300,000 to 400,000 distinct CDR3 sequences, about an eighth of them appearing once. Germline lookup yields CDR1 MDHEN and CDR2 SYDVKM. This CDR3 is built from 16 residues. V shed 3 bases and J 5 bases; nucleotides not matched to a gene: 10. The chain employs TRBV28 and TRBJ2-5; TRBD2 aligns across 9 bases. What was sequenced was PBMCs or a T cell subset sorted from them (not recorded which). The receptor's source is a man younger than 30 who had mild COVID-19 (a few samples of this study predate the infection). Cell type and time point are not known. The CDR3 DNA follows: TGTGCCAGCAGTTTTATCGCGGGGGGGAGTTACGAGACCCAGTACTTC. Protein sequence: CASSFIAGGSYETQYF.